This TCR beta chain was documented in a study of CD8 T cells in Susac syndrome. RNA was extracted with the RNeasy kit, and a quantity of roughly 0.5 to 1 ug was reverse transcribed using random hexamers. MiXCR, applied by TCRdb to the immunoSEQ multiplex PCR reads, yields one record per CDR3 protein. The sample includes about 250,000 distinct CDR3 sequences, around 95% seen only once; the top ten take around 0.067%. Sequencing of TCR beta drew on CD8+ and CD4+ T cells from blood. Stable or active relapsing-remitting multiple sclerosis, untreated and meeting revised McDonald criteria, defined the controls. TEMRA cells were enriched by FACS, and CD4+ and CD8+ T cells were negatively isolated. Trimming stripped 5 bases from V and 0 bases from J, with 14 bases between. The CDR3 loop spans 16 amino acids. The germline V gene has CDR1 SGHTA and CDR2 FQGNSA.

What was sequenced was CD4+ T cells from PBMCs. This receptor was taken from a human donor with multiple sclerosis. The chain couples TRBV7-2 to TRBJ2-1, with D unclear. The CDR3 DNA reads as TGTGCCAGCAGCCCACGTCGGGTTAGCTCCTACAATGAGCAGTTCTTC. Protein: CASSPRRVSSYNEQFF.